Shown below are 14 T cell receptor beta chains from a single sample sequenced in a study of cytotoxic CD8 clonotypes in ibrutinib-treated CLL. The table came from immunoSEQ multiplex PCR; TCRdb's copy has only in-frame clones and leaves some out. Altogether 55,000 to 80,000 clones are present, 90% being singletons, with the ten largest covering roughly 3%. The input for sequencing was PBMCs, taken after 12 months of ibrutinib treatment. These receptors were obtained from a human donor with chronic lymphocytic leukemia.

The V gene is TRBV7-9, the J gene TRBJ1-1; D may be TRBD1 (5 bases). The CDR3 totals 15 residues. With 5 bases removed from V and 10 bases from J, the gap between germline ends came to 23 bases. Germline V gene sequence: CDR1 SEHNR, CDR2 FQNEAQ (reference sequence). CDR3 sequence (DNA): TGTGCCAGCAGCGCCCCATGGGGAGGACGGGGGGGAGCTTTCTTT. Translation: CASSAPWGGRGGAFF.

Comments on this clone: Sequence at one end of the junction differs from germline and may be a read error. The chain joins TRBV7-7 to TRBJ2-3; 13 bases align to TRBD2. Germline CDR1 is SSHAT and CDR2 is FNYEAQ (reference sequence). The CDR3 runs to 18 residues. In DNA, the CDR3 is TGTGCTAGCAGCCCTAACCCCAGGACTAGCGGGAGATCAGATACGCAGTATTTT. This codes for CASSPNPRTSGRSDTQYF.

This chain uses TRBV6-4 with TRBJ1-1; 8 bases fit TRBD1. Trimming cost V 11 bases and J 1 base; bases outside gene matches: 21. The CDR3 runs to 18 residues. Germline CDR1 MRHNA, CDR2 SNTAGT. CDR3 amino acids: CARKDRDKGRSPNTEAFF. For the CDR3, the DNA is TGTGCCCGCAAGGACAGGGACAAGGGACGGTCCCCGAACACTGAAGCTTTCTTT.

The genes are TRBV6-1 and TRBJ2-3, with a tentative D call TRBD2 (5 bases). The CDR3 has 15 amino acids. The germline V and J ends were trimmed by 4 bases and 2 bases, with 13 bases remaining between them. CDR1 and CDR2 (germline): MNHNS, SASEGT. The CDR3 is CASSVDGGPTDTQYF. The DNA of the CDR3 is TGTGCCAGCAGTGTCGATGGCGGGCCCACAGATACGCAGTATTTT.

This chain uses TRBV4-3 with TRBJ2-7; D is undetermined. The CDR3 covers 16 residues. Trimming cost V 0 bases and J 3 bases, with 15 bases left between them. Germline V gives CDR1 LGHNA, CDR2 YSLEER. CDR3 loop: CASSQEVSPLNYEQYF. DNA of the CDR3: TGCGCCAGCAGCCAAGAAGTCTCCCCACTGAACTACGAGCAGTACTTC.

The V and J genes are TRBV7-2 and TRBJ1-2; 8 nucleotides match TRBD1. Trimming took 8 bases from V and 8 from J; bases not matched to a gene: 19. The CDR3 spans 16 residues. CDR1 SGHTA and CDR2 FQGNSA come from the germline V gene. The CDR3 sequence is CASSPDRAILAGGYTF. The CDR3 bases are TGTGCCAGCTCCCCGGACAGGGCAATTCTTGCTGGGGGCTACACCTTC.

The chain uses TRBV7-9 and TRBJ2-1, with no clear D. The CDR3 contains 15 residues. In germline, CDR1 is SEHNR, CDR2 FQNEAQ (reference sequence). Deletions cut 5 bases from V and 3 bases from J, with 14 bases between. CDR3 sequence (DNA): TGTGCCAGCAGCCTAAATGAACAGAGCTACAATGAGCAGTTCTTC. It translates to CASSLNEQSYNEQFF.

The chain carries TRBV4-3 and TRBJ2-1; 12 nucleotides match TRBD2. From germline, CDR1 is LGHNA and CDR2 YSLEER. Trimming took 0 bases from V and 9 from J; bases not matched to a gene: 12. This CDR3 region has 18 residues. The CDR3 nucleotides read TGCGCCAGCAGCCAAGAACCCAATCTAGCGGGAGGGCAAAGTGAGCAGTTCTTC. Encoded protein: CASSQEPNLAGGQSEQFF.

This clone was seen just once. The V call is TRBV9, the J call TRBJ1-3; unclear D gene. The V end was cut by 0 bases, the J end by 0 bases, with 10 bases between. From germline, CDR1 is SGDLS and CDR2 YYNGEE. The CDR3 consists of 16 residues. Here the CDR3 reads CASSVDAAGSGNTIYF. CDR3 in DNA: TGTGCCAGCAGCGTAGATGCTGCAGGCTCTGGAAACACCATATATTTT.

This chain uses TRBV30 with TRBJ2-2; the D gene is possibly TRBD1 (6 bases). Trimming stripped 3 bases from V and 3 bases from J, with 8 bases between. CDR3 size: 13 residues. Germline CDR1 and CDR2: GTSNPN and SVGIG (reference sequence). Here the CDR3 DNA reads TGTGCCTGGAGAAGACAGGACACCGGGGAGCTGTTTTTT. Its translation is CAWRRQDTGELFF.

This rearrangement joins TRBV29-1 to TRBJ2-2, with D possibly being TRBD2 (5 bases). Germline CDR1 is SQVTM and CDR2 is ANQGSEA. V was shortened by 4 bases and J by 5 bases, with 11 bases between the two germline ends. The length of the CDR3 is 13 residues. The CDR3 sequence is CSVASRGTGELFF. The CDR3 DNA follows: TGCAGCGTTGCAAGTCGGGGAACCGGGGAGCTGTTTTTT.

This clone was seen only once. The chain joins TRBV23-1 to TRBJ2-7; maybe TRBD1 (6 bases). TRBV23-1 is treated as an ORF (open reading frame) with a function not yet certain. This CDR3 is built from 17 residues. Between the trimmed V and J ends, which lost 8 bases and 0 bases, there was a span of 23 bases. Here the CDR3 reads CASPNQSYRTDSYEQYF. CDR3 coding DNA: TGCGCCAGCCCCAACCAATCGTATAGGACAGACTCCTACGAGCAGTACTTC.

The chain joins TRBV18 to TRBJ2-3; 12 nucleotides agree with TRBD2. Germline loops: CDR1 KGHSH, CDR2 LQKENI. The length of the CDR3 is 17 residues. V lost 2 bases, J lost 0 bases, and 3 bases stayed unmatched. The CDR3 DNA sequence: TGTGCCAGCTCACCAGGACTAGCGGGATCTAGCACAGATACGCAGTATTTT. It is translated as CASSPGLAGSSTDTQYF.

V and J are TRBV28 and TRBJ2-7; 14 bases line up with TRBD2. There are 17 residues in the CDR3. J gave up 6 bases and V 0 bases, and 7 bases lay outside the gene matches. Germline V gene sequence: CDR1 MDHEN, CDR2 SYDVKM. As DNA, the CDR3 is TGTGCCAGCAGTTTATGGAGACTAGCGGGAGGGCCAGGCGAGCAGTACTTC. Its protein product is CASSLWRLAGGPGEQYF.